The 18 T cell receptor beta chains given below trace back to one sample, sequenced in a study of T cell repertoires in cytomegalovirus infection. MiXCR, applied by TCRdb to the reads, yields one record per CDR3 protein. Among hundreds of thousands of distinct CDR3 sequences listed, approximately 30% were seen once. The sequencing sample was made of PBMCs. The receptors come from a human donor in good health (CMV status not recorded). Some clones in this sample may be carry-over from other donors' samples.

J is TRBJ1-1 and V is TRBV6-4, with D possibly being TRBD1 (6 bases). Germline V gives CDR1 MRHNA, CDR2 SNTAGT. V was pared by 7 bases and J by 5 bases, with 17 bases between. CDR3 length: 14 amino acids. The CDR3 DNA reads as TGTGCCAGCACTTCTAGGGGGTTGGGTACTGAAGCTTTCTTT. This gives the protein CASTSRGLGTEAFF.

This clonotype has a count of ten or more. The chain employs TRBV7-8 and TRBJ2-2; no definite D call. With 0 bases removed from V and 6 bases from J, the gap between germline ends came to 17 bases. This CDR3 has 17 amino acids. CDR1 is SGHVS and CDR2 is FQNEAQ in the germline V gene. The CDR3 DNA sequence: TGTGCCAGCAGCTTAGCCCCCTCTAGTATGTCACCCGGGGAGCTGTTTTTT. Its translation is CASSLAPSSMSPGELFF.

A note on this clonotype: The CDR3 ends on some other residue instead of the conserved phenylalanine or tryptophan, so this is likely a read error. Written as DNA, the CDR3 is TGTGCCAGCAGTTCTCCGGGACTCCCCTTAGAGACCCAGTACTAC. This encodes CASSSPGLPLETQYY. The V and J genes are TRBV6-5 and TRBJ2-5; tentative D call: TRBD2 (6 bases). V gave up 4 bases and J gave up 4 bases, with 16 bases separating them. In germline, CDR1 is MNHEY, CDR2 SVGAGI. This CDR3 comprises 15 residues.

This chain joins TRBV24-1 and TRBJ1-2; no clear D. V was shortened by 4 bases and J by 4 bases, with 9 bases between the two germline ends. The germline V gene encodes CDR1 KGHDR and CDR2 SFDVKD. This CDR3 contains 13 residues. The chain's CDR3 is CATSDPRSYGYTF. CDR3 nucleotides: TGTGCCACCAGTGACCCCCGTTCCTATGGCTACACCTTC.

Details on this clonotype: This may arise from a read error, as a much more abundant clone is one base away. The chain links TRBV7-6 to TRBJ2-5, with D maybe TRBD1 (6 bases). The germline CDR1 and CDR2 sequences are SGHVS and FNYEAQ. V lost 5 bases, J lost 2 bases, and 12 bases lay in between. The CDR3 length is 14 residues. In DNA form, the CDR3 reads TGTGCCAGCAGCGCTCAGGGGCGTCAAGAGACCCAGTACTTC. Translated, it gives CASSAQGRQETQYF. The variable domain in full, with the rest retrieved from reference TRBV7-6 and TRBJ2-5, is GAGVSQSPRYKVTKRGQDVALRCDPISGHVSLYWYRQALGQGPEFLTYFNYEAQQDKSGLPNDRFSAERPEGSISTLTIQRTEQRDSAMYRCASSAQGRQETQYFGPGTRLLVL.

This clonotype was detected a few times. This chain joins TRBV6-2 or TRBV6-3 and TRBJ2-5, with D unclear. Per germline, CDR1 MNHEY and CDR2 SVGEGT. The CDR3 runs to 14 residues. Trimming left V 7 bases short and J 3 bases short, with 15 bases between. For the CDR3, the DNA is TGTGCCAGCATTACTTGGGCGCCTAAAGAGACCCAGTACTTC. It specifies CASITWAPKETQYF.

This clonotype was seen a handful of times. V gene TRBV15 combines with J gene TRBJ2-1; 12 bases are a match to TRBD2. V lost 2 bases to trimming and J lost 7 bases; unmatched junction nucleotides: 6. This CDR3 has 16 residues. Looked up from germline, CDR1 is LNHNV and CDR2 is YYDKDF (reference sequence). Written as DNA, the CDR3 is TGTGCCACCAGCAGAATCCTAGCGGGGGGGCGGAATGAGCAGTTCTTC. Its protein is CATSRILAGGRNEQFF.

This clonotype appeared a few times. The V and J genes are TRBV7-6 and TRBJ2-2; 8 bases agree with TRBD1. V was clipped by 4 bases and J by 0 bases; unmatched bases: 22. The CDR3 spans 22 residues. From germline, CDR1 is SGHVS and CDR2 FNYEAQ. The CDR3 DNA follows: TGTGCCAGCAGCTGGGGGCTTCCGACAGGGGCGAATTTCCGTACGAACACCGGGGAGCTGTTTTTT. Amino acid sequence: CASSWGLPTGANFRTNTGELFF.

This clonotype was seen ten or more times. The chain has TRBV7-2 and TRBJ1-1; D is unclear. Trimming took off 2 bases at V and 1 base at J, with 8 bases between the two ends. Germline V lookup: CDR1 SGHTA, CDR2 FQGNSA. The CDR3 contains 14 residues. The CDR3 protein is CASSLWYSNTEAFF. The CDR3 nucleotides are TGTGCCAGCAGCTTATGGTACTCGAACACTGAAGCTTTCTTT.

On this clonotype: A much larger clone lies a single base off, so this may be a read error. This chain's CDR3 is CAGSFIGSGNTIYF. DNA for the CDR3: TGTGCCGGCAGCTTCATCGGCTCTGGAAACACCATATATTTT. V usage is TRBV5-6 and J usage is TRBJ1-3; no reliable D call. From germline, CDR1 is SGHDT and CDR2 YYEEEE. This CDR3 contains 14 residues.

The rearrangement links TRBV4-3 to TRBJ2-1; possible D gene TRBD1, 5 bases. This CDR3 contains 16 residues. V was cut by 0 bases and J by 0 bases, with 9 bases left in between. CDR1 LGHNA and CDR2 YSLEER come from the germline V gene. The CDR3 sequence is CASSQDTGRSYNEQFF. CDR3 DNA sequence: TGCGCCAGCAGCCAAGATACAGGACGCTCCTACAATGAGCAGTTCTTC.

The V call is TRBV6-6, the J call TRBJ1-2; 7 nucleotides align to TRBD1. CDR1 and CDR2 (germline): MNHNY, SVGAGI (reference sequence). V gave up 6 bases and J gave up 7 bases; unmatched junction bases: 11. The CDR3 covers 14 residues. CDR3 loop: CASRSPDRESGYTF. CDR3 in DNA: TGTGCCAGCAGATCTCCCGACAGGGAATCTGGCTACACCTTC.

This clonotype came up a few times. V gene TRBV27 combines with J gene TRBJ1-2; 8 bases agree with TRBD1. CDR1 is MNHEY, CDR2 SMNVEV, per germline (reference sequence). J gave up 1 base and V 5 bases, and 9 bases lay outside the gene matches. The CDR3 contains 16 residues. CDR3 coding DNA: TGTGCCAGCAGTCTAGGACAGGGAACAATTAACTATGGCTACACCTTC. Amino acid sequence: CASSLGQGTINYGYTF.

This clonotype was seen more than once but under ten times. This chain connects TRBV4-2 to TRBJ2-7; D is ambiguous. V lost 1 base and J 0 bases, leaving 10 bases between the germline ends. The CDR3 has 15 amino acids. Per germline, CDR1 LGHNA and CDR2 YNFKEQ. The CDR3 reads CASSQGQASSYEQYF. The CDR3, as DNA: TGTGCCAGCAGCCAAGGGCAGGCAAGCTCCTACGAGCAGTACTTC.

This clonotype was picked up a small number of times. This rearrangement joins TRBV5-4 to TRBJ2-1; a weak D match, TRBD1 (6 bases). V lost 5 bases and J lost 7, with 16 bases in between. The CDR3 length is 14 residues. CDR1 and CDR2 from the germline V gene are SGHNT and YYREEE (reference sequence). CDR3: CASRQQGQLNEQFF. In DNA, the CDR3 is TGTGCCAGCAGACAGCAGGGACAACTAAATGAGCAGTTCTTC.

The genes are TRBV7-6 and TRBJ1-1; TRBD1 agrees at 9 bases. Unmatched junction bases numbered 10, after V lost 5 bases and J lost 0 bases. Germline CDR1 and CDR2: SGHVS and FNYEAQ. This CDR3 comprises 17 residues. CDR3 region: CASSPETGGPMNTEAFF. In DNA form, the CDR3 reads TGTGCCAGCAGCCCGGAGACAGGGGGGCCTATGAACACTGAAGCTTTCTTT.

This clonotype was detected only a few times. V gene TRBV28 combines with J gene TRBJ2-3, with no clear D. The V end lost 1 base, the J end lost 2 bases, and 13 bases lay between the germline ends. This CDR3 is built from 16 residues. In germline, CDR1 is MDHEN, CDR2 SYDVKM. In DNA, the CDR3 is TGTGCCAGCAGTTTATTGGTCTCTTCCACCACAGATACGCAGTATTTT. This codes for CASSLLVSSTTDTQYF.

This clonotype has more than one count but fewer than ten. The V gene is TRBV12-3 or TRBV12-4, the J gene TRBJ1-2; 9 bases are a match to TRBD1. Trimming at V came to 6 bases and at J to 7 bases, leaving 6 bases not matched to a gene. The CDR3 is 13 amino acids. The CDR3, as DNA: TGTGCCAGCAGCCAAACAGGGGGCGGTGGCTACACCTTC. This translates into CASSQTGGGGYTF.